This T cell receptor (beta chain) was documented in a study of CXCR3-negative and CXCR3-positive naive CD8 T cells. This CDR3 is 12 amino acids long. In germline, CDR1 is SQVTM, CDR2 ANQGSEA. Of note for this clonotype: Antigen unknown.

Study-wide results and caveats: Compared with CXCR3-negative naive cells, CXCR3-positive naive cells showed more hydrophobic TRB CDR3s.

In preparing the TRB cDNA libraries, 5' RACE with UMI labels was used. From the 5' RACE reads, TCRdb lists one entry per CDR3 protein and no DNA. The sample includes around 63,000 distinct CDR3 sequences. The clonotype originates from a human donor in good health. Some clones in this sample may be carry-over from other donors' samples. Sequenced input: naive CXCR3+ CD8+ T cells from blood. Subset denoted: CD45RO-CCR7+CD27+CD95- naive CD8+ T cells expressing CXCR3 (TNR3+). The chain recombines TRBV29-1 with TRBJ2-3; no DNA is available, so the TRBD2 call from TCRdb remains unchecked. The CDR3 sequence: CSVEGLVDTQYF.